These T cell receptor beta chains were read from a single sample in a study of T cells after yellow fever vaccination. In TCRdb, the 5' RACE reads were re-called with MiXCR into one record per CDR3 protein. In the table there are fewer than 350,000 distinct CDR3 sequences, around 4.4% of which are singletons. The source material was PBMCs, sampled 15 days after the yellow fever booster vaccination. All receptors derive from a man between 18 and 29 years old who received the YFV17D yellow fever vaccine. The CDR3 runs from the conserved cysteine through the conserved F or W.

v_call	cdr3_length	j_call	cdr3_aa
TRBV7-2	14	TRBJ2-3	CASSPGKATDTQYF
TRBV20-1	14	TRBJ1-4	CSAARWDRGEKLFF
TRBV5-1	14	TRBJ2-1	CASSLLASYNEQFF
TRBV12-5	14	TRBJ2-2	CASGLVPNTGELFF
TRBV10-3	12	TRBJ2-1	CATRDRSNEQFF
TRBV12-3/TRBV12-4	17	TRBJ2-3	CASSTYDSGGAADTQYF
TRBV7-2	15	TRBJ1-5	CASSLVGTGGQPQHF
TRBV6-2/TRBV6-3	15	TRBJ2-7	CASSYQGESSYEQYF
TRBV30	13	TRBJ1-5	CACRQGAGQPQHF
TRBV6-5	17	TRBJ2-3	CASRDFTSGGYTDTQYF
TRBV20-1	15	TRBJ2-5	CSSSPGRGAQETQYF
TRBV7-2	15	TRBJ2-1	CASSFPLSGADEQFF
TRBV5-5	14	TRBJ1-3	CASSYSGSGNTIYF
TRBV5-1	14	TRBJ1-6	CASSLTWGRSPLHF
TRBV12-3/TRBV12-4	15	TRBJ1-5	CASSLTRGINQPQHF
TRBV18	12	TRBJ1-2	CASSPPEEGYTF
TRBV4-3	16	TRBJ2-1	CASSPTGGGRGNEQFF
TRBV7-9	15	TRBJ1-3	CASSLLSSSGNTIYF
TRBV4-3	16	TRBJ2-2	CASSQEGGLSTGELFF
TRBV7-2	16	TRBJ2-5	CASSFRLAGGEETQYF
TRBV12-3/TRBV12-4	14	TRBJ2-7	CASSHRARSYEQYF
TRBV4-2	13	TRBJ1-2	CASRLEGNYGYTF
TRBV9	15	TRBJ1-4	CASSVAAGSNEKLFF
TRBV6-2/TRBV6-3	12	TRBJ2-2	CATGAQLRELFF
TRBV10-3	18	TRBJ2-3	CAISAPSGAGGPPDTQYF
TRBV25-1	11	TRBJ2-7	CASSVYVEQYF
TRBV7-2	14	TRBJ1-2	CASSPSPGDYGYTF
TRBV5-1	14	TRBJ1-1	CASSPITGGTEAFF
TRBV3-1	15	TRBJ2-1	CASSHTGIGYNEQFF
TRBV6-5	14	TRBJ2-7	CASRRGQGGNEQYF
TRBV9	14	TRBJ2-5	CASSVLGAAETQYF
TRBV5-1	17	TRBJ2-5	CASSFLDGSGGKETQYF
TRBV20-1	13	TRBJ1-2	CSAHPGRAGGYTF
TRBV5-1	13	TRBJ2-5	CASSLDPQETQYF
TRBV4-3	19	TRBJ2-3	CASSHRTGLAGESTDTQYF
TRBV27	14	TRBJ1-1	CASSLNTGGRVAFF
TRBV4-2	15	TRBJ1-2	CASSQDRGGSYGYTF
TRBV4-1	16	TRBJ2-7	CASSSEAGTGAYEQYF
TRBV6-5	14	TRBJ1-2	CASSFSDTRYGYTF
TRBV12-3/TRBV12-4	14	TRBJ2-1	CASTPLAGFGEQFF